This TCR beta chain was sequenced in a study of vaccination and CD4 T cells after COVID-19. CDR1 is MNHEY and CDR2 is SMNVEV in the germline V gene (reference sequence). With 6 bases removed from V and 5 bases from J, the gap between germline ends came to 20 bases. There are 15 residues in the CDR3. To note about this clonotype: Its antigen is unknown.

The Oncomine TCR Beta short-read assay sequenced DNA from cultured CD4+ T cells. MiXCR was run by TCRdb on the PCR reads, yielding one entry per CDR3 protein. The sample yields 6,500 to 7,500 distinct CDR3 sequences, about 55% seen once. Noted treatment: roughly ten-day PBMC culture with coronavirus spike peptide pools or control peptides (ViraFEST assay). These CD4+ T cells came from an unexposed donor, sampled before the COVID-19 pandemic (2011-2018). The sequenced sample consisted of CD4+ T cells from blood, cultured in vitro. This TCR came from a human donor in good health. This chain uses TRBV27 with TRBJ2-7; D gene ambiguous. The CDR3 coding sequence is TGTGCCAGCAGAGCCTTAAGGCACAGCCCAAACGAGCAGTACTTC. Translated, it gives CASRALRHSPNEQYF.